The next 15 T cell receptor beta chains were all read from a single sample in a study of T cell responses to AZD1222 COVID-19 vaccine. Method: immunoSEQ multiplex PCR; TCRdb's copy keeps in-frame clones and lacks some. The data contain under 130,000 clones, about 80% of them singletons. This specimen consisted of peripheral blood, obtained on day 0 of AZD1222 vaccination. These receptors were obtained from an adult in good health.

The rearrangement joins TRBV7-2 to TRBJ2-2, with D perhaps TRBD2 (5 bases). The CDR3 is made up of 15 amino acids. The ends were cut back, 5 bases at V and 0 bases at J, with 10 bases in the middle. The germline V gene encodes CDR1 SGHTA and CDR2 FQGNSA. This chain's CDR3 is CASSPQRTNTGELFF. The CDR3 DNA follows: TGTGCCAGCAGCCCCCAGCGGACGAACACCGGGGAGCTGTTTTTT.

V gene TRBV5-1 combines with J gene TRBJ1-6, with D tentatively TRBD1 (6 bases). Per the germline V gene, CDR1 is SGHRS and CDR2 is YFSETQ. The CDR3 has 12 amino acids. Trimming removed 2 bases at V and 13 bases at J, with 10 bases between. This CDR3 reads CASSLEGDPLHF. CDR3 bases: TGCGCCAGCAGCTTAGAGGGGGACCCCCTCCACTTT.

V and J are TRBV6-1 and TRBJ1-5, with D perhaps TRBD1 (5 bases). The CDR3 contains 18 residues. Germline assignment: CDR1 MNHNS and CDR2 SASEGT. The V end lost 0 bases, the J end lost 6 bases, and 21 bases lay between the germline ends. The CDR3 region has the DNA TGTGCCAGCAGTGAAGCGCTTCTGGGGCAGGGTGGGAGTCAGCCCCAGCATTTT. Translating gives CASSEALLGQGGSQPQHF.

The chain couples TRBV4-1 to TRBJ2-3; no firm D call. This CDR3 is built from 13 residues. Trimming pared 1 base from V and 4 bases from J, leaving 6 bases between. Germline CDR1 and CDR2: MGHRA and YSYEKL. CDR3 residues: CASSQVGSDTQYF. Written as DNA, the CDR3 is TGCGCCAGCAGCCAAGTGGGCTCAGATACGCAGTATTTT.

V gene TRBV9 combines with J gene TRBJ2-3; D ambiguous. Germline-derived CDR1 and CDR2 are SGDLS and YYNGEE. CDR3 length: 14 residues. Trimming stripped 3 bases from V and 6 bases from J, with 14 bases between. The CDR3 nucleotides read TGTGCCAGCAGCGAGGACCCCTCGGGTGATACGCAGTATTTT. This translates into CASSEDPSGDTQYF.

The J gene is TRBJ2-1, the V gene TRBV5-1, with TRBD2 matching over 7 bases. Looked up from germline, CDR1 is SGHRS and CDR2 is YFSETQ. This CDR3 is built from 15 residues. V dropped 4 bases and J dropped 4; count of bases not matched to a gene: 8. CDR3 in DNA: TGCGCCAGCAGCCCGGGGGGAGGAACGTACAATGAGCAGTTCTTC. Translation: CASSPGGGTYNEQFF.

The table lists this clone with a few counts. The rearrangement joins TRBV15 to TRBJ2-6; no reliable D call. This CDR3 is 14 amino acids long. Germline values: CDR1 LNHNV, CDR2 YYDKDF (reference sequence). V lost 4 bases to trimming and J lost 2 bases, with 6 bases between them. CDR3 sequence: CATSTKTGANVLTF. The CDR3 DNA follows: TGTGCCACCAGCACTAAAACTGGGGCCAACGTCCTGACTTTC.

This clone was counted only a few times. This chain connects TRBV7-2 to TRBJ2-5, with D possibly being TRBD1 (5 bases). Germline values: CDR1 SGHTA, CDR2 FQGNSA. The V gene lost 2 bases and the J gene lost 1 base, with 11 bases spanning the gap. CDR3 length: 15 amino acids. The DNA of the CDR3 is TGTGCCAGCAGCTTATGGGGCCCCTTCCAAGAGACCCAGTACTTC. Translated: CASSLWGPFQETQYF.

This clone was counted a few times. The chain couples TRBV13 to TRBJ1-1; D perhaps matches TRBD1 (5 bases). The V gene lost 6 bases and the J gene lost 1 base, with 15 bases spanning the gap. Germline CDR1 is PRHDT and CDR2 is FYEKMQ (reference sequence). The CDR3 has 15 amino acids. The CDR3 DNA sequence: TGTGCCAGCAGTTACCGGGGCACGGGGAACACTGAAGCTTTCTTT. Translated, it gives CASSYRGTGNTEAFF.

The chain uses TRBV12-3 or TRBV12-4 and TRBJ2-3, with D uncertain. The CDR3 runs 12 residues. V was shortened by 0 bases and J by 6 bases, with 4 bases between the two germline ends. This CDR3 is CASSLALDTQYF. The CDR3 DNA reads TGTGCCAGCAGTTTAGCTTTGGATACGCAGTATTTT.

V and J are TRBV19 and TRBJ1-3; D not certain. The CDR3 loop spans 16 amino acids. Trimming took off 1 base at V and 3 bases at J, with 13 bases between the two ends. The germline V gene encodes CDR1 LNHDA and CDR2 SQIVND (reference sequence). The chain's CDR3 is CASSIAPWAGGNTIYF. CDR3 sequence (DNA): TGTGCCAGTAGTATAGCCCCTTGGGCAGGTGGAAACACCATATATTTT.

The chain employs TRBV12-5 and TRBJ2-1; D is ambiguous. The CDR3 consists of 12 residues. The V gene lost 1 base and the J gene lost 12 bases, with 10 bases spanning the gap. Germline CDR1 reads LGHNT; CDR2 reads FRNRAP. The CDR3 sequence is CASGLDASGQFF. The DNA of the CDR3 is TGTGCTAGTGGTTTGGACGCGTCGGGGCAGTTCTTC.

This clone was found a few times. V gene TRBV10-3 combines with J gene TRBJ1-5; D possibly corresponds to TRBD1 (5 bases). The CDR3 consists of 14 residues. In germline, CDR1 is ENHRY, CDR2 SYGVKD. Trimming pared 10 bases from V and 1 base from J, leaving 14 bases between. CDR3 sequence (DNA): TGTGCCACCCGGCGGGGCGCGAGCAATCAGCCCCAGCATTTT. The encoded protein is CATRRGASNQPQHF.

The chain joins TRBV3-1 (or the pseudogene TRBV3-2) to TRBJ2-6; TRBD1 aligns across 8 bases. The CDR3 runs 18 residues. V gave up 0 bases and J gave up 3 bases; unmatched junction bases: 7. CDR1 is LGHDT, CDR2 YNNKEL, per germline (reference sequence). CDR3 in DNA: TGTGCCAGCAGCCAAGATCCCAGGGGGCTCGGTGGGGCCAACGTCCTGACTTTC. Encoded protein: CASSQDPRGLGGANVLTF.

V usage is TRBV9 and J usage is TRBJ2-7, with unresolved D. Germline V lookup: CDR1 SGDLS, CDR2 YYNGEE. This CDR3 has 16 residues. Between the trimmed V and J ends, which lost 0 bases and 0 bases, there was a span of 13 bases. CDR3 in amino acids: CASSVGPSEHSYEQYF. In DNA, the CDR3 is TGTGCCAGCAGCGTAGGCCCCTCGGAACACTCCTACGAGCAGTACTTC.